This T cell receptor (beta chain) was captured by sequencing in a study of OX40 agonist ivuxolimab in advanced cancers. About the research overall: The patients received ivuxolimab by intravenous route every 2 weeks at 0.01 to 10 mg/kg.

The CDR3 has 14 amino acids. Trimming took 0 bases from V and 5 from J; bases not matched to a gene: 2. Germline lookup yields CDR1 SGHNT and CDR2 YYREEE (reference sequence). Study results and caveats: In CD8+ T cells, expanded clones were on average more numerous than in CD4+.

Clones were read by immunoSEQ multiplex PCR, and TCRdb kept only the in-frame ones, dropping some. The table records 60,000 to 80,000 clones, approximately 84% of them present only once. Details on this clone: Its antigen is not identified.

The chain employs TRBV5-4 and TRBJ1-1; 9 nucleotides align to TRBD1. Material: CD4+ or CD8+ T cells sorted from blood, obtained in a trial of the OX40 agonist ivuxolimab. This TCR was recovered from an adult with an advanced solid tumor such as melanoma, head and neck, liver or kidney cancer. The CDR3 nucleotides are TGTGCCAGCAGCTTGGGACAGGGGGGGACTGAAGCTTTCTTT. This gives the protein CASSLGQGGTEAFF.